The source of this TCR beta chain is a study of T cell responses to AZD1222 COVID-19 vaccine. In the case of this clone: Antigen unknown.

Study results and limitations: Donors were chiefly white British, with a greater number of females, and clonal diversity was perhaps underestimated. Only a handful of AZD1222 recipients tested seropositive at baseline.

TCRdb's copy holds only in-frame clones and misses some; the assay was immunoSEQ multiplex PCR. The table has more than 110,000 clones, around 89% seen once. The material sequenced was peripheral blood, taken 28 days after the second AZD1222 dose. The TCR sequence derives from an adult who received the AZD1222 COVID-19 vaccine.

DNA for the CDR3: TGCAGTGCTAGTTTCGGGGCGGGGCGAGTGAACACTGAAGCTTTCTTT. This encodes CSASFGAGRVNTEAFF. V is TRBV20-1 and J is TRBJ1-1; D perhaps matches TRBD1 (5 bases). The CDR3 runs 16 residues. Germline V lookup: CDR1 DFQATT, CDR2 SNEGSKA (reference sequence). The V and J ends lost 3 bases and 0 bases respectively, with 17 bases between them.